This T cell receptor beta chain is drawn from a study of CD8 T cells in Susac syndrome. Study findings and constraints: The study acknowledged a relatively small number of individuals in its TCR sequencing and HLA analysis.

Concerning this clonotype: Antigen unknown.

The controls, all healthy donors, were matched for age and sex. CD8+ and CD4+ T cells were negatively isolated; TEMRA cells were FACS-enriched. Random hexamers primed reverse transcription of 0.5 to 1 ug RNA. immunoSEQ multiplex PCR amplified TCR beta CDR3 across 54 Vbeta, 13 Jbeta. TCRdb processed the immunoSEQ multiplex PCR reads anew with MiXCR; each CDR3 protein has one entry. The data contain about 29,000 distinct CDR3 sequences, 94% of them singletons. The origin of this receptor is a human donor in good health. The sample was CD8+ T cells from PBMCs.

The CDR3 coding sequence is TGTGCCAGCAGTCTTAGGTACAGGGGGCGAGAGACCCAGTACTTC. Protein product: CASSLRYRGRETQYF. The chain employs TRBV7-2 and TRBJ2-5; 9 nucleotides line up with TRBD1. The germline gives CDR1 SGHTA, CDR2 FQGNSA. This CDR3 has 15 amino acids. V trimming: 6 bases; J trimming: 4 bases; junction bases outside the gene matches: 9.